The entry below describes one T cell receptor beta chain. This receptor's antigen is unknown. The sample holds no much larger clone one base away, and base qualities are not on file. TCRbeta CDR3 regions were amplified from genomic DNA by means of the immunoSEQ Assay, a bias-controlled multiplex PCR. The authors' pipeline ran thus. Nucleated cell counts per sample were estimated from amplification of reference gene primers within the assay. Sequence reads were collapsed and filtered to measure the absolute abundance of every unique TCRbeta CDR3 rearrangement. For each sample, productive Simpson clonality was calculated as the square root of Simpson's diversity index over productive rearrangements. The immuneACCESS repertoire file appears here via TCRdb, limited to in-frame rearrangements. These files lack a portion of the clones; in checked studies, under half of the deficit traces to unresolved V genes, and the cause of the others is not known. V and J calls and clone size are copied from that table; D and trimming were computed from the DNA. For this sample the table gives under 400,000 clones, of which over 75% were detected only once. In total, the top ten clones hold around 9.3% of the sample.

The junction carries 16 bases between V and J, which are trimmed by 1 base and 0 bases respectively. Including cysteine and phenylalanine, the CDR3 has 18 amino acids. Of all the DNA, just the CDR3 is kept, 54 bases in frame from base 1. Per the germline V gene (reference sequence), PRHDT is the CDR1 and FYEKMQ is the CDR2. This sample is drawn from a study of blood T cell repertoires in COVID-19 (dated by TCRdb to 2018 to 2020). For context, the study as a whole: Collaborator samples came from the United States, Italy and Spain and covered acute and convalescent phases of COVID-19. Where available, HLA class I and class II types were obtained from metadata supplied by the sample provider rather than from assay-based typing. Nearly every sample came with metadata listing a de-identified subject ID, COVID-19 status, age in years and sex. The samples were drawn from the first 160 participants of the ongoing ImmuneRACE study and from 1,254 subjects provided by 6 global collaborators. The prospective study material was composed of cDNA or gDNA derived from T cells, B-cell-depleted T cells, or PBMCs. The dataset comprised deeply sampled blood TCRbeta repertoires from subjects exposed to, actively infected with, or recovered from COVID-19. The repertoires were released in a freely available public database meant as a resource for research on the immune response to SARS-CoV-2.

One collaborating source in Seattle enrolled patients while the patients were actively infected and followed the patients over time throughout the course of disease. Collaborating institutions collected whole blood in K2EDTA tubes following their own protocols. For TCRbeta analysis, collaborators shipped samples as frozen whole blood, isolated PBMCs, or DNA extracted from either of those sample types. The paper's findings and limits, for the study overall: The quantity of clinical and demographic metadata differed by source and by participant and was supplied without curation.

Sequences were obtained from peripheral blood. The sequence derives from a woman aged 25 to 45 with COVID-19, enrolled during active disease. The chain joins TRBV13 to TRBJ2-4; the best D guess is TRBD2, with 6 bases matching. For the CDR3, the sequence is CASSLDRAGSVAKNIQYF. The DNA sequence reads TGTGCCAGCAGCTTAGATCGGGCGGGATCCGTAGCCAAAAACATTCAGTACTTC.